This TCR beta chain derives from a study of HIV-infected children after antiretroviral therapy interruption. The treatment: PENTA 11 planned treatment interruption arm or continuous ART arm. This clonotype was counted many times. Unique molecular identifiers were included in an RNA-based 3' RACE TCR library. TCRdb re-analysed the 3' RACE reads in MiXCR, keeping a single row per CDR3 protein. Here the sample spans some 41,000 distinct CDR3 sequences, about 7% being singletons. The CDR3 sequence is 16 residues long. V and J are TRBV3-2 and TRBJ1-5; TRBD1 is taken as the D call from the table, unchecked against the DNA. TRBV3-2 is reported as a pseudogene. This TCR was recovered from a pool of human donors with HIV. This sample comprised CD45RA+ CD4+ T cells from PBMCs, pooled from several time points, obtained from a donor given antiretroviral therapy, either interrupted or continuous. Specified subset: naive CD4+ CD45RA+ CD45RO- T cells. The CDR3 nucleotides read TGTGCCAGCAGCCAAGAACGGGACAGGGGCCCTCAGCCCCAGCATTTT. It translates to CASSQERDRGPQPQHF.